What follows are 17 T cell receptor beta chains derived from one specimen sequenced in a study of CD8 T cells in Susac syndrome. cDNA came from roughly 0.53 to 1 ug RNA primed by random hexamers. TCRdb ran MiXCR on the immunoSEQ multiplex PCR reads and lists one entry per CDR3 protein. The sample has about 130,000 distinct CDR3 sequences, nearly 95% seen once. The sample comprised CD4+ T cells from PBMCs. The receptor set was obtained from a human donor in good health.

In its sample, this clonotype was seen once. This chain joins TRBV7-9 and TRBJ2-7, with a possible D match to TRBD2 (5 bases). Germline CDR1 SEHNR, CDR2 FQNEAQ (reference sequence). CDR3 length: 11 amino acids. V was pared by 0 bases and J by 9 bases, with 6 bases between. The CDR3 region has the DNA TGTGCCAGCAGCTTAGCTGGAGGGCAGTACTTC. Its protein is CASSLAGGQYF.

This chain joins TRBV29-1 and TRBJ2-3, with 8 bases matching TRBD1. V lost 8 bases and J lost 3; bases outside the gene matches: 10. Germline V gene lookup returns CDR1 SQVTM and CDR2 ANQGSEA. CDR3 length equals 14 residues. The CDR3 DNA reads TGCAGCCATTTAGACACAGGGGGGACAGATACGCAGTATTTT. Translation: CSHLDTGGTDTQYF.

In its sample, this clonotype was seen once. The chain has TRBV5-6 and TRBJ2-7; 10 bases line up with TRBD2. Germline CDR1 and CDR2: SGHDT and YYEEEE. V was clipped by 4 bases and J by 2 bases; unmatched bases: 6. The CDR3 contains 15 residues. The CDR3, as DNA: TGTGCCAGCAGCGCAAGCGGGAGGGGCCCCTACGAGCAGTACTTC. Translation: CASSASGRGPYEQYF.

V is TRBV27 and J is TRBJ2-3; the match to TRBD2 covers 8 bases. J lost 5 bases, V lost 7 bases, and 8 bases had no gene match. This CDR3 has 14 amino acids. Germline V gene lookup returns CDR1 MNHEY and CDR2 SMNVEV (reference sequence). CDR3 in amino acids: CASTSGRAGDTQYF. In DNA, the CDR3 is TGTGCCAGCACCTCCGGGAGGGCGGGAGATACGCAGTATTTT.

The genes are TRBV9 and TRBJ2-2; TRBD2 is a possible D gene (5 bases). Germline lookup yields CDR1 SGDLS and CDR2 YYNGEE. CDR3 size: 16 residues. V was cut by 0 bases and J by 0 bases, with 9 bases left in between. Here the CDR3 reads CASSVGIATNTGELFF. DNA of the CDR3: TGTGCCAGCAGCGTAGGAATAGCGACGAACACCGGGGAGCTGTTTTTT.

The chain links TRBV6-5 to TRBJ1-2; the D is unclear. The V end was cut by 0 bases, the J end by 8 bases, with 22 bases between. The germline gives CDR1 MNHEY, CDR2 SVGAGI. The CDR3 is 17 residues long. The chain's CDR3 is CASSYSRNPLGVSGYTF. The CDR3 region has the DNA TGTGCCAGCAGTTACTCGCGAAACCCGCTCGGGGTGAGCGGCTACACCTTC.

This sequence joins TRBV19 and TRBJ2-3; TRBD2 matches at 8 bases. This CDR3 spans 16 amino acids. Germline CDR1 reads LNHDA; CDR2 reads SQIVND (reference sequence). After removal of 3 bases from V and 5 bases from J, the junction contained 10 bases not matched to a gene. The CDR3 nucleotides are TGTGCCAGTAGTATCCGGGGGGGGAGGGCCGTAGATACGCAGTATTTT. It translates to CASSIRGGRAVDTQYF.

V and J are TRBV12-3 or TRBV12-4 and TRBJ2-1; 11 nucleotides align to TRBD2. Trimming cost V 5 bases and J 10 bases; bases outside gene matches: 10. This CDR3 spans 15 amino acids. The CDR3 coding sequence is TGTGCCAGCAGTCGACAGACTAGCGGGGTCGGGGAGCAGTTCTTC. Its protein is CASSRQTSGVGEQFF.

The chain carries TRBV5-6 and TRBJ2-1, with D possibly being TRBD1 or TRBD2 (5 bases each). Trimming removed 4 bases at V and 0 bases at J, with 11 bases between. The germline gives CDR1 SGHDT, CDR2 YYEEEE. CDR3 length equals 15 residues. CDR3 in DNA: TGTGCCAGCAGCCTCGGGGCAATCTCCTACAATGAGCAGTTCTTC. The encoded protein is CASSLGAISYNEQFF. Looking up the rest from reference TRBV5-6 and TRBJ2-1 gives the full variable domain: DAGVTQSPTHLIKTRGQQVTLRCSPKSGHDTVSWYQQALGQGPQFIFQYYEEEERQRGNFPDRFSGHQFPNYSSELNVNALLLGDSALYLCASSLGAISYNEQFFGPGTRLTVL.

V gene TRBV20-1 combines with J gene TRBJ2-7; D not resolved. Trimming took off 7 bases at V and 6 bases at J, with 16 bases between the two ends. CDR1 DFQATT and CDR2 SNEGSKA come from the germline V gene (reference sequence). The CDR3 length is 12 residues. The CDR3: CSVGRGSLEQYF. The CDR3 bases are TGCAGTGTTGGTAGAGGTAGTCTCGAGCAGTACTTC.

The chain recombines TRBV9 with TRBJ2-7; D gene ambiguous. The CDR3 contains 15 residues. Per germline, CDR1 SGDLS and CDR2 YYNGEE. V dropped 0 bases and J dropped 0 bases, with 10 bases sitting between them. The CDR3 reads CASSVGDSSSYEQYF. In DNA form, the CDR3 reads TGTGCCAGCAGCGTAGGCGACTCGAGCTCCTACGAGCAGTACTTC.

The chain joins TRBV3-1 to TRBJ2-3, with 9 bases lining up with TRBD1. J was trimmed by 5 bases and V by 6 bases; bases with no gene match: 12. Germline V gene lookup returns CDR1 LGHDT and CDR2 YNNKEL (reference sequence). CDR3 length equals 16 residues. The CDR3 sequence: CASRPDPATGGDTQYF. The CDR3 DNA follows: TGTGCCAGCAGGCCCGACCCCGCGACAGGGGGAGATACGCAGTATTTT.

The J gene is TRBJ2-7, the V gene TRBV20-1; D remains ambiguous. Germline V gene sequence: CDR1 DFQATT, CDR2 SNEGSKA (reference sequence). V was clipped by 6 bases and J by 0 bases, with 15 bases between them. There are 14 residues in the CDR3. CDR3 bases: TGCAGTGCCACGACAATGAGTCTCTCCTACGAGCAGTACTTC. Its translation: CSATTMSLSYEQYF.

The chain joins TRBV20-1 to TRBJ2-7; TRBD1 matches 12 bases. The CDR3 has 15 amino acids. Germline CDR1 and CDR2: DFQATT and SNEGSKA (reference sequence). V was pared by 4 bases and J by 3 bases, with 7 bases of the junction left unmatched. CDR3 amino acids: CSANPGQGAVYEQYF. CDR3 coding DNA: TGCAGTGCTAACCCGGGACAGGGGGCTGTCTACGAGCAGTACTTC.

V and J are TRBV20-1 and TRBJ1-2, with no clear D. The V end lost 6 bases, the J end lost 8 bases, and 22 bases lay between the germline ends. This CDR3 has 14 residues. Germline V gene lookup returns CDR1 DFQATT and CDR2 SNEGSKA (reference sequence). The CDR3: CSALLHSGLEGYTF. CDR3 DNA: TGCAGTGCCCTTTTACACTCGGGGTTAGAGGGCTACACCTTC.

This chain links TRBV20-1 with TRBJ2-2; D gene uncertain. CDR3 length equals 17 residues. The V and J ends lost 3 bases and 0 bases respectively, with 17 bases between them. CDR1 is DFQATT, CDR2 SNEGSKA, per germline (reference sequence). CDR3 protein: CSASPSRGAPNTGELFF. CDR3 coding DNA: TGCAGTGCTAGCCCCTCACGAGGAGCACCGAACACCGGGGAGCTGTTTTTT.

This chain uses TRBV12-3 or TRBV12-4 with TRBJ1-1; 8 nucleotides align to TRBD1. The CDR3 consists of 15 residues. The V gene end was trimmed by 5 bases and the J gene end by 1 base; junction bases not matched to a gene: 6. The CDR3: CASSPRTGPNTEAFF. The CDR3 DNA sequence: TGTGCCAGCAGTCCCCGGACAGGGCCGAACACTGAAGCTTTCTTT.